The entry that follows covers one T cell receptor beta chain sequence. The sample is drawn from a study of cytomegalovirus exposure and HLA in healthy donors. Germline assignment: CDR1 MNHNY and CDR2 SVGAGI (reference sequence). The CDR3 covers 14 residues. V trimming: 0 bases; J trimming: 6 bases; junction bases outside the gene matches: 1. The study ran its PCR with 60 Vbeta and 13 Jbeta primers. Produced via immunoSEQ multiplex PCR; TCRdb's table is partial and in-frame only. Altogether around 99,000 clones are present, roughly 63% being singletons, with the ten largest covering approximately 5.5%.

The sequence came from a woman in her seventies in good health and CMV-seropositive. Sequences were obtained from PBMCs. The rearrangement joins TRBV6-6 to TRBJ1-4, with 7 bases lining up with TRBD1. The CDR3 loop reads CASSYSTGDEKLFF. CDR3 nucleotides: TGTGCCAGCAGTTACTCCACAGGGGATGAAAAACTGTTTTTT.